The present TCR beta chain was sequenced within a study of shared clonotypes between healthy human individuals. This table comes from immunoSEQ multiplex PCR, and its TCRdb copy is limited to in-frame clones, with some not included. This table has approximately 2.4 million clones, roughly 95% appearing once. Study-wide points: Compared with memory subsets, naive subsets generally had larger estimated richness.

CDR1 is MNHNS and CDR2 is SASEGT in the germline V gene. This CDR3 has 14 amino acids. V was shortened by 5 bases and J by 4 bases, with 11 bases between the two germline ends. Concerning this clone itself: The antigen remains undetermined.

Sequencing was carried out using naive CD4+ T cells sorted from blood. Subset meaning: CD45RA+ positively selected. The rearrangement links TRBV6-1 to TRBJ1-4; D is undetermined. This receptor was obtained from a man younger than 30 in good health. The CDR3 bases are TGTGCCAGCAGTCCACAAACGGGTAATGAAAAACTGTTTTTT. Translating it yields CASSPQTGNEKLFF.